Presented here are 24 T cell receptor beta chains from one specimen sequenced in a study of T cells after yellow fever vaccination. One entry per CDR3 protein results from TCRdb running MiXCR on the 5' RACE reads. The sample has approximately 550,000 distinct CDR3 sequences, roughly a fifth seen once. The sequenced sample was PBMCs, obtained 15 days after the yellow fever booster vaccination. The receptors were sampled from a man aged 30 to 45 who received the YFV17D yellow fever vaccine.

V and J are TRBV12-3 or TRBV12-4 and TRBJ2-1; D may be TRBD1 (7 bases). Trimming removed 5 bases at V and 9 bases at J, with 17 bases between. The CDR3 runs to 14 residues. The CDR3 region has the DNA TGTGCCAGCAGTCAAACCGGAGGGGGCGCTGAGCAGTTCTTC. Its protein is CASSQTGGGAEQFF.

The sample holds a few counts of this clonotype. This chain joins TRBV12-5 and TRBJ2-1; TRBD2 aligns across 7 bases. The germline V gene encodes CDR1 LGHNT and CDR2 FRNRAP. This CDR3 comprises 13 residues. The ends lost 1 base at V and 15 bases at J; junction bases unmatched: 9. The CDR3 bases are TGTGCTAGTGGTTTGGGGCTCGGACTAGGTCCGTTCTTC. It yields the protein CASGLGLGLGPFF.

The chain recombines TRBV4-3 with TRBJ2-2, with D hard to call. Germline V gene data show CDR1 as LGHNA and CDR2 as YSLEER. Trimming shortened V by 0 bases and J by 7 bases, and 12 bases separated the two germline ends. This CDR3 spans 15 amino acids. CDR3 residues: CASSQDLGYVGELFF. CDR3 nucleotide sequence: TGCGCCAGCAGCCAAGACCTCGGGTACGTCGGGGAGCTGTTTTTT.

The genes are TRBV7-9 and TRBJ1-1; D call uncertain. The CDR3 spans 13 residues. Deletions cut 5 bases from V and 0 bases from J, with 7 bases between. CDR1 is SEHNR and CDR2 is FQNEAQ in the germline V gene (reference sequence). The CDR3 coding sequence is TGTGCCAGCAGCACTAGGGTGAACACTGAAGCTTTCTTT. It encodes CASSTRVNTEAFF.

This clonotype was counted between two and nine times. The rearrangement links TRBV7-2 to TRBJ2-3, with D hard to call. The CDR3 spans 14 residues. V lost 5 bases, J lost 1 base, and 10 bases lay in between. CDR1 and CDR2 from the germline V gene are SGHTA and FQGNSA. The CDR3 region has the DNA TGTGCCAGCAGCCCAAGTCCAGGCACAGATACGCAGTATTTT. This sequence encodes CASSPSPGTDTQYF.

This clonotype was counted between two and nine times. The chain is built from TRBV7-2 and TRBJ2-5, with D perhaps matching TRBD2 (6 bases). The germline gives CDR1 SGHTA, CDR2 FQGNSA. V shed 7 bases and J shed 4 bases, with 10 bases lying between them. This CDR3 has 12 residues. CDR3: CASTRDVETQYF. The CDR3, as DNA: TGTGCCAGCACGCGGGATGTAGAGACCCAGTACTTC.

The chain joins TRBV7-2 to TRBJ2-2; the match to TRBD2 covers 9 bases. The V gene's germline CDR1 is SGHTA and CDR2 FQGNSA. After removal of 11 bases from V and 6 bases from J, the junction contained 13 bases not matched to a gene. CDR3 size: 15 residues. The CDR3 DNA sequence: TGTGCCGCCATGTCCTTTAGCGGGAGAGCCGGGGAGCTGTTTTTT. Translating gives CAAMSFSGRAGELFF.

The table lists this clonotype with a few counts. In DNA form, the CDR3 reads TGCGCCAGCAGCTTCCGACACAGCACAGATACGCAGTATTTT. It is translated as CASSFRHSTDTQYF. J is TRBJ2-3 and V is TRBV5-1; D is undetermined. The CDR3 sequence is 14 residues long. Trimming pared 2 bases from V and 0 bases from J, leaving 7 bases between. The germline gives CDR1 SGHRS, CDR2 YFSETQ. The variable domain in full, with the rest retrieved from reference TRBV5-1 and TRBJ2-3, is KAGVTQTPRYLIKTRGQQVTLSCSPISGHRSVSWYQQTPGQGLQFLFEYFSETQRNKGNFPGRFSGRQFSNSRSEMNVSTLELGDSALYLCASSFRHSTDTQYFGPGTRLTVL.

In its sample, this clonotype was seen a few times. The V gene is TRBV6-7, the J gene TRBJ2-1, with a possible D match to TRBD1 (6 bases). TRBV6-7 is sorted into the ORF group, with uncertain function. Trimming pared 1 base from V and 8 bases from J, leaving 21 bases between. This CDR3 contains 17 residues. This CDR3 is CASSYYRPHRAGDEQFF. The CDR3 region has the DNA TGTGCCAGCAGTTACTACAGACCTCACCGGGCAGGGGATGAGCAGTTCTTC.

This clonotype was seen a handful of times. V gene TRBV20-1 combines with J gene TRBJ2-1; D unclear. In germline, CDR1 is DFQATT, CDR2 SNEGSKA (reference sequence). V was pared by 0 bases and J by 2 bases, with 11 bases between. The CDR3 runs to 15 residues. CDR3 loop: CSARDLGGPYNEQFF. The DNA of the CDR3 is TGCAGTGCTAGAGATCTAGGCGGACCCTACAATGAGCAGTTCTTC.

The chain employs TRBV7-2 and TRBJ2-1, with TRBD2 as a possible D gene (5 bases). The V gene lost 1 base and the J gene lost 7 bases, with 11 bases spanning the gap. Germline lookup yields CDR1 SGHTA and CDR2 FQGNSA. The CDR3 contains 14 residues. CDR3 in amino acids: CASSLDGGPNEQFF. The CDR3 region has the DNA TGTGCCAGCAGCTTAGACGGAGGCCCAAATGAGCAGTTCTTC.

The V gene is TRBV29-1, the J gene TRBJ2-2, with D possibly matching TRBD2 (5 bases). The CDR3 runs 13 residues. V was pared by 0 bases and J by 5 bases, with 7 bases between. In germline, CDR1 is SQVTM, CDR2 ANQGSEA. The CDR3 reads CSVEERVTGELFF. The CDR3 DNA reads TGCAGCGTTGAAGAGCGGGTTACCGGGGAGCTGTTTTTT.

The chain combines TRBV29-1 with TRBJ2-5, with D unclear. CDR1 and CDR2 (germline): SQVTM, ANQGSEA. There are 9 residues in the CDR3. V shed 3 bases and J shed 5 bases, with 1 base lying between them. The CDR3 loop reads CSVDETQYF. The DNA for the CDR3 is TGCAGCGTTGATGAGACCCAGTACTTC.

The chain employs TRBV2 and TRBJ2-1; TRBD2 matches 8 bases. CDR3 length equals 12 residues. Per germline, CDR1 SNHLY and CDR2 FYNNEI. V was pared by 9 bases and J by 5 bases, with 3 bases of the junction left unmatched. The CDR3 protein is CARRREDNEQFF. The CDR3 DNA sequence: TGTGCCAGAAGGCGGGAGGACAATGAGCAGTTCTTC. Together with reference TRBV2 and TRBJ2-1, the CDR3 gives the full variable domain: EPEVTQTPSHQVTQMGQEVILRCVPISNHLYFYWYRQILGQKVEFLVSFYNNEISEKSEIFDDQFSVERPDGSNFTLKIRSTKLEDSAMYFCARRREDNEQFFGPGTRLTVL.

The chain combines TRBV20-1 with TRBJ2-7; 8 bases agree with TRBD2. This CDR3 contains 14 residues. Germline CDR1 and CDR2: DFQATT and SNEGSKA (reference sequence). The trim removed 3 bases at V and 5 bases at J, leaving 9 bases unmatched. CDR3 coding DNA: TGCAGTGCTAGTTCGGCTAGCGGGTCCCACGAGCAGTACTTC. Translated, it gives CSASSASGSHEQYF.

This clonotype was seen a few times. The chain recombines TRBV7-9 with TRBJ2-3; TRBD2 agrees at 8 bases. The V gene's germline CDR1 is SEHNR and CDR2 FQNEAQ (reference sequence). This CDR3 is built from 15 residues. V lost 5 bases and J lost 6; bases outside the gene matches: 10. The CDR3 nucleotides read TGTGCCAGCAGCAAAATAGCGGGAACGGAGGATACGCAGTATTTT. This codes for CASSKIAGTEDTQYF.

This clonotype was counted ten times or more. This CDR3 is CASTPLRGEGTEAFF. The CDR3 DNA is TGTGCCAGCACCCCTCTACGGGGGGAGGGGACTGAAGCTTTCTTT. This chain links TRBV11-3 with TRBJ1-1; a weak D match, TRBD1 (5 bases). Trimming pared 7 bases from V and 5 bases from J, leaving 20 bases between. CDR1 is SGHNT, CDR2 YENEEA, per germline. The CDR3 totals 15 residues.

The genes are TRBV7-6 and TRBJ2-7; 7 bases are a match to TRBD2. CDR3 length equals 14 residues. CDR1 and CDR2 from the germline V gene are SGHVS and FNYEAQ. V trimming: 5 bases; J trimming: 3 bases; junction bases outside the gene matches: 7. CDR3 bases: TGTGCCAGCAGCAGGGCGGGAGTGGACTACGAGCAGTACTTC. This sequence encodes CASSRAGVDYEQYF.

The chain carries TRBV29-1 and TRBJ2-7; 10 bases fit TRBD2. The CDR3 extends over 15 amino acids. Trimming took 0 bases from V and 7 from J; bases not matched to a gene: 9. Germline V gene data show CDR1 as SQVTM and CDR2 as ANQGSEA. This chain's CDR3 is CSVEDPSGRRGEQYF. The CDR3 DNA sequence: TGCAGCGTTGAAGATCCTAGCGGGAGAAGAGGGGAGCAGTACTTC.

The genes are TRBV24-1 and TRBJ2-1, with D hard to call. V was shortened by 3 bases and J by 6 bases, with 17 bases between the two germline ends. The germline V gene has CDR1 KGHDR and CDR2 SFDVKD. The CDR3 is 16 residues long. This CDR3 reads CATSDASVRSPNEQFF. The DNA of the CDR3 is TGTGCCACCAGTGATGCCTCGGTACGGAGCCCCAATGAGCAGTTCTTC.

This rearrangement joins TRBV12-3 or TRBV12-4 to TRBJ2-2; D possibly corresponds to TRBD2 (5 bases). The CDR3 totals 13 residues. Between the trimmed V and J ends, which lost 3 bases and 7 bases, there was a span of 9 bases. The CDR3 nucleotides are TGTGCCAGCAGTTTTTATGGAGGCGGGGAGCTGTTTTTT. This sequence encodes CASSFYGGGELFF.

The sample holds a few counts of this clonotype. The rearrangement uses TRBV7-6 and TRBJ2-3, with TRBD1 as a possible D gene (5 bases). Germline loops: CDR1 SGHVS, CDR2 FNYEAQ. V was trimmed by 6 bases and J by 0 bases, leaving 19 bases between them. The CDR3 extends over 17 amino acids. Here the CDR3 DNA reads TGTGCCAGCAGTTCTACAGCAGGGTATCTGAGCACAGATACGCAGTATTTT. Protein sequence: CASSSTAGYLSTDTQYF.

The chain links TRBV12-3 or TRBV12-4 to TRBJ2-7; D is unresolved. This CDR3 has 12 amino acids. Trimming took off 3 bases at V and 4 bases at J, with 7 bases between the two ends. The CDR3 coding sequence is TGTGCCAGCAGTTTCAGAATATACGAGCAGTACTTC. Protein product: CASSFRIYEQYF.

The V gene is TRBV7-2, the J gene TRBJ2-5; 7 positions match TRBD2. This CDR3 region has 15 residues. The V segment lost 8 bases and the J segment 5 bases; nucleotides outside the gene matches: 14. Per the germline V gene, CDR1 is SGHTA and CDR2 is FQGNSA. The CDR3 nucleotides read TGTGCCAGCGGGGCGGCGGGAGCCACCCGGGAGACCCAGTACTTC. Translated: CASGAAGATRETQYF.